The 10 T cell receptor beta chains presented below share a single source sample, sequenced in a study of blood T cell repertoires in COVID-19. Repertoires were generated with immunoSEQ multiplex PCR, while TCRdb's copy carries only in-frame clones and drops some. This sample has about 83,000 clones, with around 84% found just once. The sequencing input was peripheral blood. These receptor sequences come from an elderly woman in a cohort sampled during active or convalescent COVID-19.

This clone was counted a single time. The chain combines TRBV29-1 with TRBJ1-2; TRBD1 aligns across 8 bases. Losses at the gene ends were 5 bases for V and 1 base for J; bases not matched to a gene: 3. In germline, CDR1 is SQVTM, CDR2 ANQGSEA. The CDR3 length is 13 residues. The CDR3 loop reads CSVQDRVNYGYTF. The CDR3, as DNA: TGCAGCGTTCAGGACAGGGTTAACTATGGCTACACCTTC. Based on the CDR3 plus reference TRBV29-1 and TRBJ1-2, the full variable domain is SAVISQKPSRDICQRGTSLTIQCQVDSQVTMMFWYRQQPGQSLTLIATANQGSEATYESGFVIDKFPISRPNLTFSTLTVSNMSPEDSSIYLCSVQDRVNYGYTFGSGTRLTVV.

The V gene is TRBV5-1, the J gene TRBJ2-3, with 8 bases lining up with TRBD2. CDR3 length: 16 residues. Germline CDR1 SGHRS, CDR2 YFSETQ. With 4 bases clipped from V and 5 bases from J, the junction kept 12 bases outside the gene matches. In DNA form, the CDR3 reads TGCGCCAGCAGCCTTGGCCTTAGCGGGAATGTAGATACGCAGTATTTT. This gives the protein CASSLGLSGNVDTQYF.

The CDR3 bases are TGTGCCAGCAGTTACTCGAAGGGGGCCTACGAGCAGTACTTC. Its protein product is CASSYSKGAYEQYF. The rearrangement joins TRBV6-5 to TRBJ2-7, with TRBD1 as a possible D gene (6 bases). CDR3 length equals 14 residues. Looked up from germline, CDR1 is MNHEY and CDR2 is SVGAGI. With 0 bases removed from V and 2 bases from J, the gap between germline ends came to 8 bases.

The rearrangement links TRBV30 to TRBJ1-2; 7 bases are a match to TRBD1. V lost 3 bases to trimming and J lost 8 bases; unmatched junction nucleotides: 9. Per the germline V gene, CDR1 is GTSNPN and CDR2 is SVGIG (reference sequence). This CDR3 contains 13 residues. The CDR3 protein is CAWRGQASGGYTF. DNA for the CDR3: TGTGCCTGGAGAGGACAGGCCTCCGGAGGCTACACCTTC.

A word on this clone: Germline is not matched at one junction end, which may reflect a read error. The rearrangement joins TRBV7-7 to TRBJ1-1; tentatively, D is TRBD1 (5 bases). The CDR3 has 16 amino acids. CDR1 is SSHAT, CDR2 FNYEAQ, per germline (reference sequence). In DNA form, the CDR3 reads TGTGCTAGCAGCTTACACGGGGGGTTGATGAACACTGAAGCTTTCTTT. Encoded protein: CASSLHGGLMNTEAFF.

The chain is built from TRBV30 and TRBJ1-5; D might be TRBD1 (5 bases). Trimming shortened V by 3 bases and J by 2 bases, and 23 bases separated the two germline ends. The germline CDR1 and CDR2 sequences are GTSNPN and SVGIG (reference sequence). The CDR3 has 18 residues. This chain's CDR3 is CAWRPSGGVYGGNQPQHF. The CDR3 region has the DNA TGTGCCTGGAGGCCGTCGGGAGGGGTCTACGGCGGCAATCAGCCCCAGCATTTT.

This chain joins TRBV10-2 and TRBJ2-7; a possible D gene is TRBD1 (6 bases). This CDR3 comprises 15 residues. V lost 7 bases and J lost 2, with 18 bases in between. Germline V gene lookup returns CDR1 WSHSY and CDR2 SAAADI. CDR3 nucleotides: TGCGCCAGCAAGCTATCGGCAGGGGAGACCTACGAGCAGTACTTC. Protein product: CASKLSAGETYEQYF.

The V call is TRBV9, the J call TRBJ2-3; a possible D gene is TRBD1 (5 bases). There are 15 residues in the CDR3. CDR1 is SGDLS and CDR2 is YYNGEE in the germline V gene. V lost 10 bases to trimming and J lost 8 bases, with 26 bases between them. CDR3 sequence reads: CAPYFRAGLRVTQYF. For the CDR3, the DNA is TGTGCCCCTTACTTCCGGGCAGGGCTAAGGGTTACGCAGTATTTT.

CDR3 sequence reads: CASSLGSQGGGTEAFF. CDR3 nucleotides: TGCGCCAGCAGCTTGGGCAGCCAGGGGGGAGGCACTGAAGCTTTCTTT. The V call is TRBV5-1, the J call TRBJ1-1, with TRBD1 matching over 7 bases. The CDR3 has 16 amino acids. Germline CDR1 and CDR2: SGHRS and YFSETQ. V gave up 0 bases and J gave up 4 bases; unmatched junction bases: 9.

This chain joins TRBV27 and TRBJ2-6; 8 bases are shared with TRBD1. The CDR3 runs to 17 residues. CDR1 is MNHEY and CDR2 is SMNVEV in the germline V gene (reference sequence). V lost 5 bases, J lost 2 bases, and 8 bases stayed unmatched. The CDR3 DNA reads TGTGCCAGCAGTACCTCCGGGACAGGTGCTGGGGCCAACGTCCTGACTTTC. It codes for CASSTSGTGAGANVLTF.